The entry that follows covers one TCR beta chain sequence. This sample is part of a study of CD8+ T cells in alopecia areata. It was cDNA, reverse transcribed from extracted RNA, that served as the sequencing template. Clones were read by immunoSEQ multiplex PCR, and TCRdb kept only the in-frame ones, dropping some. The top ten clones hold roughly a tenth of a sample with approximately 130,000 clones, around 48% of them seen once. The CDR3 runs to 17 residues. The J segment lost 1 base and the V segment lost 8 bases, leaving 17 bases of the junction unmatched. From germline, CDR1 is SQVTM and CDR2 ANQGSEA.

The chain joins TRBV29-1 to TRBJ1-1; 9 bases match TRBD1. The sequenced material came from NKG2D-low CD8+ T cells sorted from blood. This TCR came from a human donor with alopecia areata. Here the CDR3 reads CSTLPGTGTKANTEAFF. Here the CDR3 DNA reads TGCAGCACCCTTCCCGGGACAGGGACAAAGGCGAACACTGAAGCTTTCTTT. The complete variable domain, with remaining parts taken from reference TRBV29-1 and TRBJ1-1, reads SAVISQKPSRDICQRGTSLTIQCQVDSQVTMMFWYRQQPGQSLTLIATANQGSEATYESGFVIDKFPISRPNLTFSTLTVSNMSPEDSSIYLCSTLPGTGTKANTEAFFGQGTRLTVV.